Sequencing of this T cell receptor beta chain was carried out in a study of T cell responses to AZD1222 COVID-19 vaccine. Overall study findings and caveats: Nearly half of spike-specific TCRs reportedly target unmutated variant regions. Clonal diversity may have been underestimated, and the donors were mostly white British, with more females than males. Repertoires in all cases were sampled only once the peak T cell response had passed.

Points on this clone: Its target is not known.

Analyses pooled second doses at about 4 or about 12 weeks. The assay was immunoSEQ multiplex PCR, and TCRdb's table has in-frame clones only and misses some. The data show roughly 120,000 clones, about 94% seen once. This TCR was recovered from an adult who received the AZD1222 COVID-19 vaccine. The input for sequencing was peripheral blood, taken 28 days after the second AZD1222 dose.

DNA of the CDR3: TGTGCCAGCAGCCGGGCAATAGGGGGGACTGAAGCTTTCTTT. As protein: CASSRAIGGTEAFF. This chain joins TRBV3-1 (or the pseudogene TRBV3-2) and TRBJ1-1, with D tentatively TRBD1 (6 bases). The CDR3 loop spans 14 amino acids. The germline gives CDR1 LGHDT, CDR2 YNNKEL (reference sequence). V lost 4 bases to trimming and J lost 5 bases, with 14 bases between them.